Presented here are 16 T cell receptor beta chains from one specimen sequenced in a study of CD8 T cells in ankylosing spondylitis. Study-level points and caveats: Within ankylosing spondylitis blood, a TCR beta motif made up of eight highly homologous variants appeared to be characteristic.

TCRdb reanalysed the 5' RACE reads using MiXCR and keeps one entry per CDR3 protein. The sample includes about 540,000 distinct CDR3 sequences, 12% of them seen just once. These TCRs are of unknown antigen specificity. Sequenced sample: blood, either unsorted or a sorted T cell fraction (not recorded which). Receptor source: a male donor with ankylosing spondylitis.

This clonotype showed up just a few times. The chain uses TRBV24-1 and TRBJ1-1; 9 positions match TRBD1. The V gene end was trimmed by 9 bases and the J gene end by 7 bases; junction bases not matched to a gene: 11. Germline CDR1 reads KGHDR; CDR2 reads SFDVKD. CDR3 size: 14 residues. CDR3 in DNA: TGTGCCACCTCCAGGACAGGGGAAGTTGGTGAAGCTTTCTTT. Translation gives CATSRTGEVGEAFF.

This clonotype was observed a few times. This chain uses TRBV2 with TRBJ2-3; 12 bases fit TRBD2. Germline trimming cut 3 bases from V and 3 bases from J; bases unmatched to any gene: 7. The CDR3 length is 17 residues. The V gene's germline CDR1 is SNHLY and CDR2 FYNNEI. CDR3 DNA: TGTGCCAGCAGTGATAAAGGACTAGCGGGATTAACAGATACGCAGTATTTT. Its protein product is CASSDKGLAGLTDTQYF. Drawing the rest from reference TRBV2 and TRBJ2-3, the complete variable domain is EPEVTQTPSHQVTQMGQEVILRCVPISNHLYFYWYRQILGQKVEFLVSFYNNEISEKSEIFDDQFSVERPDGSNFTLKIRSTKLEDSAMYFCASSDKGLAGLTDTQYFGPGTRLTVL.

This clonotype came up a few times. The CDR3 protein is CASSLEGIQPLWTGELFF. CDR3 DNA sequence: TGTGCCAGCAGCTTAGAGGGCATCCAACCGCTGTGGACCGGGGAGCTGTTTTTT. J is TRBJ2-2 and V is TRBV11-2, with D unresolved. The CDR3 sequence is 18 residues long. The germline gives CDR1 SGHAT, CDR2 FQNNGV. V was cut by 0 bases and J by 5 bases, with 19 bases left in between.

V gene TRBV5-5 combines with J gene TRBJ1-1; no clear D gene. The ends were cut back, 4 bases at V and 3 bases at J, with 13 bases in the middle. CDR3 length equals 14 residues. Germline values: CDR1 SGHKS, CDR2 YYEKEE (reference sequence). CDR3 protein: CASSMNPVDTEAFF. Here the CDR3 DNA reads TGTGCCAGCAGCATGAATCCGGTGGACACTGAAGCTTTCTTT.

A few counts support this clonotype. This sequence joins TRBV10-3 and TRBJ2-2; no reliable D call. The V and J ends lost 5 bases and 1 base respectively, with 8 bases between them. CDR1 ENHRY and CDR2 SYGVKD come from the germline V gene. This CDR3 has 14 amino acids. CDR3 sequence: CAISLFKNTGELFF. The CDR3 region has the DNA TGTGCCATCAGTTTATTCAAGAACACCGGGGAGCTGTTTTTT.

The sample holds a few counts of this clonotype. This chain joins TRBV20-1 and TRBJ2-1; a weak D match, TRBD2 (6 bases). Between the trimmed V and J ends, which lost 8 bases and 8 bases, there was a span of 13 bases. The germline CDR1 and CDR2 sequences are DFQATT and SNEGSKA (reference sequence). The CDR3 loop spans 11 amino acids. CDR3 sequence: CSLTSLDEQFF. In nucleotides, the CDR3 is TGCAGTTTGACTAGTCTCGATGAGCAGTTCTTC.

In this sample, this clonotype turned up a few times. The chain joins TRBV2 to TRBJ2-6; D is possibly TRBD1 or TRBD2 (6 bases each). CDR3 length: 16 residues. The ends were cut back, 7 bases at V and 4 bases at J, with 17 bases in the middle. Germline-derived CDR1 and CDR2 are SNHLY and FYNNEI. CDR3 bases: TGTGCCAGCACTCCGGGGGCTCCAAGGGGGGCCAACGTCCTGACTTTC. Its translation: CASTPGAPRGANVLTF.

A few counts support this clonotype. This chain links TRBV5-1 with TRBJ1-2; D unclear. Germline CDR1 SGHRS, CDR2 YFSETQ. V shed 0 bases and J shed 7 bases, with 7 bases lying between them. The CDR3 extends over 12 amino acids. In DNA, the CDR3 is TGCGCCAGCAGCTTGGAATACGGTGGCTACACCTTC. Its protein is CASSLEYGGYTF.

The V call is TRBV20-1, the J call TRBJ2-7, with 15 bases fitting TRBD2. The J segment lost 4 bases and the V segment lost 5 bases, leaving 12 bases of the junction unmatched. Germline loops: CDR1 DFQATT, CDR2 SNEGSKA (reference sequence). The CDR3 runs to 17 residues. The CDR3 region has the DNA TGCAGTGCTCCTACCATTGGGACTAGCGGGAGGAGGTACGAGCAGTACTTC. Amino acid sequence: CSAPTIGTSGRRYEQYF.

The V gene is TRBV29-1, the J gene TRBJ1-1; D gene uncertain. The CDR3 consists of 11 residues. Trimming shortened V by 7 bases and J by 3 bases, and 9 bases separated the two germline ends. The germline V gene has CDR1 SQVTM and CDR2 ANQGSEA. The CDR3 nucleotides are TGCAGCGCGGAAGGACACACTGAAGCTTTCTTT. The encoded protein is CSAEGHTEAFF.

The V call is TRBV28, the J call TRBJ1-6; TRBD1 aligns across 8 bases. Germline CDR1 MDHEN, CDR2 SYDVKM. With 5 bases clipped from V and 10 bases from J, the junction kept 10 bases outside the gene matches. The CDR3 has 15 amino acids. CDR3 sequence reads: CASSEPLTGDSPLHF. The CDR3, as DNA: TGTGCCAGCAGTGAACCCCTGACAGGGGACTCACCCCTCCACTTT.

The rearrangement joins TRBV7-9 to TRBJ2-7; D is unresolved. The CDR3 is 14 amino acids. Germline CDR1 is SEHNR and CDR2 is FQNEAQ (reference sequence). V lost 3 bases, J lost 3 bases, and 12 bases lay in between. The CDR3 DNA reads TGTGCCAGCAGCTTCATTTCTGGTGACTACGAGCAGTACGTC. Protein: CASSFISGDYEQYV.

This clonotype was observed a few times. The chain employs TRBV7-9 and TRBJ2-5; D possibly uses TRBD1 or TRBD2 (5 bases each). Per the germline V gene, CDR1 is SEHNR and CDR2 is FQNEAQ (reference sequence). The CDR3 has 14 residues. V was shortened by 5 bases and J by 4 bases, with 14 bases between the two germline ends. The CDR3 loop is CASSPQSGAETQYF. CDR3 coding DNA: TGTGCCAGCAGCCCACAGTCCGGGGCAGAGACCCAGTACTTC.

This clonotype has just a few counts. CDR3 coding DNA: TGCAGTGCTTGGGATCTAGCCAAAAACATTCAGTACTTC. Its translation: CSAWDLAKNIQYF. J is TRBJ2-4 and V is TRBV20-1, with D hard to call. Germline CDR1 reads DFQATT; CDR2 reads SNEGSKA (reference sequence). This CDR3 region has 13 residues. Trimming cost V 5 bases and J 0 bases, with 8 bases left between them.

This chain connects TRBV7-2 to TRBJ2-4, with a possible D match to TRBD2 (6 bases). The CDR3 is made up of 14 amino acids. Deletions cut 4 bases from V and 7 bases from J, with 14 bases between. Per the germline V gene, CDR1 is SGHTA and CDR2 is FQGNSA. CDR3 in DNA: TGTGCCAGCAGCTCCCAGACTAGGCGGAACATTCAGTACTTC. Its translation: CASSSQTRRNIQYF.

The gene calls are TRBV7-9 and TRBJ2-5; TRBD2 matches at 11 bases. Germline-derived CDR1 and CDR2 are SEHNR and FQNEAQ (reference sequence). The ends lost 5 bases at V and 2 bases at J; junction bases unmatched: 10. The CDR3 consists of 17 residues. DNA of the CDR3: TGTGCCAGCAGCAAATTATCGACTAGCGGGAAACAAGAGACCCAGTACTTC. This gives the protein CASSKLSTSGKQETQYF.